This T cell receptor (beta chain) stems from a study of T cell responses to AZD1222 COVID-19 vaccine. V shed 4 bases and J shed 3 bases, with 9 bases lying between them. The CDR3 contains 13 residues. Germline V gene lookup returns CDR1 SEHNR and CDR2 FQNEAQ (reference sequence). Sequencing was performed with immunoSEQ multiplex PCR; in TCRdb, only in-frame clones are kept and a portion is missing. The profile shows more than 150,000 clones, 80% to 90% of them singletons. This clone was detected once. This chain uses TRBV7-9 with TRBJ1-1; TRBD1 might be the D (5 bases). Material: peripheral blood, obtained on day 0 of AZD1222 vaccination. This TCR came from an adult in good health. CDR3 DNA: TGTGCCAGCAGCTCGACAGCTCACACTGAAGCTTTCTTT. It specifies CASSSTAHTEAFF.